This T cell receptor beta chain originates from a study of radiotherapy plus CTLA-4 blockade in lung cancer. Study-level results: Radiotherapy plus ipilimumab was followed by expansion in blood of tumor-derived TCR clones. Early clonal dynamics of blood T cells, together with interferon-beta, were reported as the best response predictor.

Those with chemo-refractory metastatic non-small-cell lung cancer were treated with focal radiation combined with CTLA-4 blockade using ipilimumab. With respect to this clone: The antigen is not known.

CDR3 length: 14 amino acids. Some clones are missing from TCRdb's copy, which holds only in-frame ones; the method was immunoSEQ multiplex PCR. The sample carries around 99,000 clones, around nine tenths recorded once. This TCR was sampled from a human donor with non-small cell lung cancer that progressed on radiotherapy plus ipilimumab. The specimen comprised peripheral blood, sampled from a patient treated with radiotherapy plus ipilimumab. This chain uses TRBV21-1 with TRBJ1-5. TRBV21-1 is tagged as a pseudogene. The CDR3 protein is CASSPPARVEPQHF. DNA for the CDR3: TGTGCCAGCAGCCCCCCGGCAAGGGTTGAGCCCCAGCATTTT.